The entry below describes one T cell receptor (beta chain). This sample was taken from a study of blood T cell repertoires in COVID-19. Study information: Acute and convalescent COVID-19 samples came from the United States, Italy and Spain. PBMCs, B-cell-depleted T cells, or T cells provided the cDNA or gDNA that made up the material.

Study processing details: Nucleated cell counts were estimated from reference gene primer amplification. Only in-frame clones appear in the TCRdb table, and some are missing; sequencing was by immunoSEQ multiplex PCR. Clone size and the V and J calls come from that table; the DNA yielded D and trimming. The sample lists hundreds of thousands of clones; over 80% were seen once. CDR3 length: 18 residues. The chain links TRBV21-1 to TRBJ2-3; the listed D gene, TRBD2, was not tested against the DNA. TRBV21-1 is an annotated pseudogene. The source is a man aged 35 to 55 with acute or convalescent COVID-19. The sequencing input was peripheral blood. CDR3 nucleotides: TGTGCCAGCAGCAAAGTCGACGAGGGGGAGGGCCAGACAGATACGCAGTATTTT. This translates into CASSKVDEGEGQTDTQYF.